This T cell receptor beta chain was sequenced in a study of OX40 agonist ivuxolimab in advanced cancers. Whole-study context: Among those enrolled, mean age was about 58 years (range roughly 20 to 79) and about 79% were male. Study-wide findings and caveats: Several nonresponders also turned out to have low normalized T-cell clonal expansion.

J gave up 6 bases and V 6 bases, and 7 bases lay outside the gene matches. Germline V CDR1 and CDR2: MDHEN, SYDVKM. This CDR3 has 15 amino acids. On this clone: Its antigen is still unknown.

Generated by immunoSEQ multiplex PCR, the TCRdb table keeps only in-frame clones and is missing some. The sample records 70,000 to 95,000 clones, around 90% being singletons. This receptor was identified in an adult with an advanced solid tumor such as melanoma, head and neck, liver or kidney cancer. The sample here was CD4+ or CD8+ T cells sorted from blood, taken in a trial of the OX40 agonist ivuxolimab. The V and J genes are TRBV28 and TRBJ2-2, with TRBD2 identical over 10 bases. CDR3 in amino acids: CASRFSGRRPGELFF. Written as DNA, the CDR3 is TGTGCCAGCAGATTTAGCGGGAGGAGACCCGGGGAGCTGTTTTTT.